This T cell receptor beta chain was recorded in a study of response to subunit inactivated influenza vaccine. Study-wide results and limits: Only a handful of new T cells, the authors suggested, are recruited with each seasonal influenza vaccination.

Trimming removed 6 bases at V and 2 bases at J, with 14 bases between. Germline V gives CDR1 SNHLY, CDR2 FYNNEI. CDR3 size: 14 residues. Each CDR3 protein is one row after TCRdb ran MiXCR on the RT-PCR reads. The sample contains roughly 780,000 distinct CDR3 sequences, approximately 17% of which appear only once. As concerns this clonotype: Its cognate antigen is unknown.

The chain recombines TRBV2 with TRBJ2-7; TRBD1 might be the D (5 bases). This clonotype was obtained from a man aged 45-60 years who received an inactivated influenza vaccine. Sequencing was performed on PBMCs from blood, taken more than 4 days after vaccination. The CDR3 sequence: CASRIQVPPYEQYF. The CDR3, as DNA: TGTGCCAGCAGGATACAGGTTCCCCCCTACGAGCAGTACTTC.